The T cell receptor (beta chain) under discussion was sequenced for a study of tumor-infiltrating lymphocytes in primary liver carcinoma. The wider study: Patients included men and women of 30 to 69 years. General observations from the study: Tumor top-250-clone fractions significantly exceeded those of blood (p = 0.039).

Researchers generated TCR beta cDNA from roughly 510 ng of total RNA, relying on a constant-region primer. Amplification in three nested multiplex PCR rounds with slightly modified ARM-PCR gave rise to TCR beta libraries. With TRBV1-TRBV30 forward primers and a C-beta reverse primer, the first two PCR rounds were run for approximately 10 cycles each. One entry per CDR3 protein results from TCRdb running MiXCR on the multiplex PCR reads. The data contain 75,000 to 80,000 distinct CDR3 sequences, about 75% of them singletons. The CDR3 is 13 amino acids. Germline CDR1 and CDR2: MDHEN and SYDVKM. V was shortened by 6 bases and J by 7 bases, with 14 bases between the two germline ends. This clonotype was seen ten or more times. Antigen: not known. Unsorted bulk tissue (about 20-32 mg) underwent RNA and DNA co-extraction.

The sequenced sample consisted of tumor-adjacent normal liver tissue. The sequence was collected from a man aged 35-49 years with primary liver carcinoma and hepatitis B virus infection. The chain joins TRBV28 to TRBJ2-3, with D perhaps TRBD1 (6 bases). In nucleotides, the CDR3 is TGTGCCAGCAGCTCACAGGGTCGGAATACGCAGTATTTT. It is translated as CASSSQGRNTQYF.